Presented here are 26 T cell receptor beta chains from one specimen sequenced in a study of molecular identifiers for immune sequencing clone quantification. One entry per CDR3 protein results from TCRdb running MiXCR on the PCR reads. The table lists hundreds of thousands of distinct CDR3 sequences, 20% to 25% of them singletons, with more than 0.8% in the top ten. Material: naive CD8+ T cells from blood, with Jurkat cell RNA spiked in. Subset defined: FACS-sorted CD8+CD4-CCR7+CD45RA+ naive T cells. These TCRs come from a human donor in good health. Some libraries in this study had Jurkat cell RNA spiked in.

For this clonotype: A read error may explain this, as a much larger clone is one base away. This rearrangement joins TRBV29-1 to TRBJ2-7; weak D call: TRBD2 (5 bases). The germline gives CDR1 SQVTM, CDR2 ANQGSEA. V dropped 4 bases and J dropped 2 bases, with 12 bases sitting between them. The CDR3 spans 13 residues. In DNA, the CDR3 is TGCAGCGTTGTCTATGACTACCCCTACGAGCAGTACTTC. Protein: CSVVYDYPYEQYF.

Notes on this clonotype: With a much larger clone just one base away, this may be a read error. This chain joins TRBV7-8 and TRBJ1-4, with unresolved D. Germline V gene lookup returns CDR1 SGHVS and CDR2 FQNEAQ. This CDR3 spans 14 amino acids. V lost 7 bases, J lost 5 bases, and 14 bases lay in between. CDR3 sequence reads: CASTPILGNEKLFF. The DNA of the CDR3 is TGTGCCAGCACCCCCATTCTCGGCAATGAAAAACTGTTTTTT.

This clonotype was seen ten or more times. The V call is TRBV7-9, the J call TRBJ1-2; D gene uncertain. There are 16 residues in the CDR3. With 1 base removed from V and 4 bases from J, the gap between germline ends came to 16 bases. CDR1 SEHNR and CDR2 FQNEAQ come from the germline V gene (reference sequence). The DNA for the CDR3 is TGTGCCAGCAGCTTAGAGGAGACCCTACCGAGCTATGGCTACACCTTC. This gives the protein CASSLEETLPSYGYTF. Variable domain in full (rest from reference TRBV7-9 and TRBJ1-2): DTGVSQNPRHKITKRGQNVTFRCDPISEHNRLYWYRQTLGQGPEFLTYFQNEAQLEKSRLLSDRFSAERPKGSFSTLEIQRTEQGDSAMYLCASSLEETLPSYGYTFGSGTRLTVV.

In this sample, this clonotype turned up a few times. The chain carries TRBV25-1 and TRBJ2-2, with a possible D match to TRBD2 (6 bases). Germline assignment: CDR1 MGHDK and CDR2 SYGVNS. Trimming pared 3 bases from V and 5 bases from J, leaving 13 bases between. The CDR3 runs 15 residues. CDR3 sequence: CASSDLLRGTGELFF. CDR3 nucleotides: TGTGCCAGCAGTGACCTCCTTCGGGGGACCGGGGAGCTGTTTTTT.

About this clonotype itself: A much larger clone sits a single nucleotide away, making a read error possible. This chain links TRBV6-1 with TRBJ2-2; TRBD2 agrees at 8 bases. The trim removed 6 bases at V and 0 bases at J, leaving 3 bases unmatched. Germline V gives CDR1 MNHNS, CDR2 SASEGT. This CDR3 is built from 15 residues. The CDR3 DNA follows: TGTGCCAGCAGGCTAGCGGGTACGAACACCGGGGAGCTGTTTTTT. Encoded protein: CASRLAGTNTGELFF.

There are a few counts of this clonotype. The gene calls are TRBV5-6 and TRBJ2-3; 9 bases line up with TRBD2. The germline CDR1 and CDR2 sequences are SGHDT and YYEEEE. The junction had 4 bases not matched to a gene; V was cut back by 4 bases and J by 4 bases. The CDR3 sequence is 14 residues long. DNA of the CDR3: TGTGCCAGCAGCATGGGACTAGCCCCAGATACGCAGTATTTT. Translation: CASSMGLAPDTQYF.

This clonotype occurred many times. The gene calls are TRBV7-9 and TRBJ2-2; maybe TRBD2 (6 bases). Germline loops: CDR1 SEHNR, CDR2 FQNEAQ (reference sequence). V was pared by 5 bases and J by 4 bases, with 14 bases between. CDR3 length: 15 residues. In DNA form, the CDR3 reads TGTGCCAGCAGCCGGCCCCGGGACTCCACCGGGGAGCTGTTTTTT. Its protein is CASSRPRDSTGELFF.

A remark on this clonotype: A much larger clone differs by one base, so this may be a read error. This rearrangement joins TRBV28 to TRBJ2-3; the match to TRBD1 covers 7 bases. The CDR3 is 14 amino acids. Germline-derived CDR1 and CDR2 are MDHEN and SYDVKM. The CDR3 reads CAGSRLRGIDTQYF. In nucleotides, the CDR3 is TGTGCCGGCAGTAGACTCAGGGGGATAGATACGCAGTATTTT.

A remark on this clonotype: This may be a read error: a much more frequent sequence differs by one nucleotide. It is likely a read error, because the conserved phenylalanine at the end of the CDR3 is missing. This chain uses TRBV27 with TRBJ1-1, with 9 bases identical to TRBD1. V was clipped by 4 bases and J by 4 bases; unmatched bases: 7. CDR1 is MNHEY, CDR2 SMNVEV, per germline (reference sequence). This CDR3 has 15 amino acids. Written as DNA, the CDR3 is TGTGCCAGCAGTTGGACAGGGGCGGTGGGCACTGAAGCTTTCCTT. This translates into CASSWTGAVGTEAFL.

This clonotype was observed a handful of times. This rearrangement joins TRBV10-3 to TRBJ2-6; possibly TRBD2 for D (7 bases). The germline V gene has CDR1 ENHRY and CDR2 SYGVKD. Trimming took 3 bases from V and 2 from J, leaving 11 bases between them. The length of the CDR3 is 16 residues. CDR3 bases: TGTGCCATCAGTGACCCGGGGGGCGCTGGGGCCAACGTCCTGACTTTC. Translation gives CAISDPGGAGANVLTF.

Many counts were recorded for this clonotype. V usage is TRBV7-9 and J usage is TRBJ1-3; D remains unclear. Per the germline V gene, CDR1 is SEHNR and CDR2 is FQNEAQ (reference sequence). Trimming removed 2 bases from V and 8 bases from J, with 7 bases in between. This CDR3 is built from 12 residues. The CDR3 DNA reads as TGTGCCAGCAGCTTACTAGGTGACACCATATATTTT. Its translation is CASSLLGDTIYF.

V usage is TRBV12-3 or TRBV12-4 and J usage is TRBJ2-5; D not resolved. The CDR3 spans 13 residues. Trimming removed 3 bases from V and 5 bases from J, with 10 bases in between. As DNA, the CDR3 is TGTGCCAGCAGTTTGAGTGCGTATGAGACCCAGTACTTC. Protein: CASSLSAYETQYF.

This clonotype was counted many times. The rearrangement uses TRBV28 and TRBJ1-3; D is unclear. Between the trimmed V and J ends, which lost 3 bases and 8 bases, there was a span of 11 bases. Germline V lookup: CDR1 MDHEN, CDR2 SYDVKM. The CDR3 is 13 residues long. CDR3 loop: CASSLGGQDTIYF. The CDR3 DNA reads TGTGCCAGCAGTTTGGGCGGGCAGGACACCATATATTTT.

A remark on this clonotype: With a much larger clone just one base away, this may be a read error. This rearrangement joins TRBV13 to TRBJ2-3; D remains ambiguous. Germline lookup yields CDR1 PRHDT and CDR2 FYEKMQ (reference sequence). Trimming took off 8 bases at V and 6 bases at J, with 15 bases between the two ends. The CDR3 consists of 13 residues. This CDR3 reads CASCALSADTQYF. CDR3 in DNA: TGTGCCAGCTGCGCCCTCTCGGCGGATACGCAGTATTTT. Looking up the rest from reference TRBV13 and TRBJ2-3 gives the full variable domain: AAGVIQSPRHLIKEKRETATLKCYPIPRHDTVYWYQQGPGQDPQFLISFYEKMQSDKGSIPDRFSAQQFSDYHSELNMSSLELGDSALYFCASCALSADTQYFGPGTRLTVL.

The sample holds a few counts of this clonotype. Sequence at one end of the junction differs from germline and may be a read error. J is TRBJ2-3 and V is TRBV7-9, with D perhaps matching TRBD2 (5 bases). Germline-derived CDR1 and CDR2 are SEHNR and FQNEAQ (reference sequence). CDR3 size: 14 residues. In DNA, the CDR3 is TGTGCCAGCAGCTTAGTTCTAGCAACAGATGCGCAGTATTTT. This encodes CASSLVLATDAQYF. The whole variable domain, remainder taken from reference TRBV7-9 and TRBJ2-3, is DTGVSQNPRHKITKRGQNVTFRCDPISEHNRLYWYRQTLGQGPEFLTYFQNEAQLEKSRLLSDRFSAERPKGSFSTLEIQRTEQGDSAMYLCASSLVLATDAQYFGPGTRLTVL.

This clonotype was counted at least ten times. This rearrangement joins TRBV27 to TRBJ2-7; the D gene is possibly TRBD1 (6 bases). Between the trimmed V and J ends, which lost 6 bases and 6 bases, there was a span of 18 bases. The CDR3 loop spans 14 amino acids. CDR1 is MNHEY and CDR2 is SMNVEV in the germline V gene (reference sequence). Here the CDR3 DNA reads TGTGCCAGCAGCCTCACAGGGCCTACAAGCGAGCAGTACTTC. It codes for CASSLTGPTSEQYF.

This clonotype was recorded many times. This rearrangement joins TRBV5-5 to TRBJ2-7, with D perhaps TRBD2 (6 bases). The length of the CDR3 is 16 residues. V lost 4 bases and J 6 bases, leaving 23 bases between the germline ends. Germline-derived CDR1 and CDR2 are SGHKS and YYEKEE (reference sequence). The CDR3 DNA follows: TGTGCCAGCAGCCCCGAAGGGGAGGTAGGAGGCAGCGAGCAGTACTTC. This encodes CASSPEGEVGGSEQYF.

The sample holds many counts of this clonotype. The chain employs TRBV7-9 and TRBJ1-1; weak D call: TRBD1 (6 bases). The CDR3 sequence is 14 residues long. Germline CDR1 and CDR2: SEHNR and FQNEAQ (reference sequence). Trimming shortened V by 1 base and J by 3 bases, and 9 bases separated the two germline ends. For the CDR3, the DNA is TGTGCCAGCAGCTTAGACAGGGTTTACACTGAAGCTTTCTTT. It is translated as CASSLDRVYTEAFF.

This clonotype was counted a single time. A much more abundant neighbour one base away suggests this may be a read error. The rearrangement uses TRBV7-6 and TRBJ2-3; 8 nucleotides agree with TRBD2. V trimming: 5 bases; J trimming: 5 bases; junction bases outside the gene matches: 9. Germline V gene lookup returns CDR1 SGHVS and CDR2 FNYEAQ. The CDR3 consists of 15 residues. CDR3 nucleotides: TGTGCCAGCAGCGCTCTGCGGGGGGTGGGAGATACGCAGTATTTT. Encoded protein: CASSALRGVGDTQYF.

This clonotype was counted only a few times. The chain couples TRBV27 to TRBJ2-2, with D perhaps matching TRBD1 or TRBD2 (5 bases each). V was clipped by 8 bases and J by 6 bases, with 25 bases between them. From germline, CDR1 is MNHEY and CDR2 SMNVEV (reference sequence). This CDR3 spans 17 amino acids. This CDR3 is CASRTPGPAYPPGELFF. The CDR3 bases are TGTGCCAGCCGAACTCCGGGACCGGCGTATCCCCCCGGGGAGCTGTTTTTT.

This chain uses TRBV24-1 with TRBJ2-2, with D unresolved. In germline, CDR1 is KGHDR, CDR2 SFDVKD. The CDR3 sequence is 13 residues long. V lost 4 bases, J lost 3 bases, and 5 bases lay in between. The CDR3 loop reads CATSEDHTGELFF. The CDR3 DNA sequence: TGTGCCACCAGTGAAGACCACACCGGGGAGCTGTTTTTT.

This clonotype was seen many times. V gene TRBV5-1 combines with J gene TRBJ2-7; perhaps D is TRBD1 or TRBD2 (6 bases each). Trimming stripped 0 bases from V and 2 bases from J, with 9 bases between. Germline CDR1 is SGHRS and CDR2 is YFSETQ. The CDR3 is 14 amino acids. CDR3 in amino acids: CASSLGGAAYEQYF. The CDR3 DNA is TGCGCCAGCAGCTTGGGGGGGGCCGCCTACGAGCAGTACTTC.

At least ten counts were recorded for this clonotype. The gene calls are TRBV9 and TRBJ2-7, with 10 bases matching TRBD1. Germline loops: CDR1 SGDLS, CDR2 YYNGEE. The CDR3 loop spans 15 amino acids. V lost 3 bases to trimming and J lost 5 bases; unmatched junction nucleotides: 8. CDR3 residues: CASSEKTGGINEQYF. The CDR3 region has the DNA TGTGCCAGCAGCGAGAAGACAGGGGGCATTAACGAGCAGTACTTC.

Ten or more counts support this clonotype. The genes are TRBV11-2 and TRBJ2-3; no reliable D call. The CDR3 extends over 15 amino acids. The ends were cut back, 1 base at V and 6 bases at J, with 14 bases in the middle. Germline V gene data show CDR1 as SGHAT and CDR2 as FQNNGV. The chain's CDR3 is CASSLGSGRSDTQYF. CDR3 sequence (DNA): TGTGCCAGCAGCTTAGGGTCTGGGCGGAGTGATACGCAGTATTTT.

This clonotype was observed many times. V is TRBV5-1 and J is TRBJ1-2; possible D gene TRBD1, 5 bases. The CDR3 runs to 14 residues. The germline gives CDR1 SGHRS, CDR2 YFSETQ. The V and J ends lost 4 bases and 1 base respectively, with 11 bases between them. DNA of the CDR3: TGCGCCAGCAGCCCAAAGACAGTTAACTATGGCTACACCTTC. Translated: CASSPKTVNYGYTF. Filled out from reference TRBV5-1 and TRBJ1-2, the complete variable domain reads KAGVTQTPRYLIKTRGQQVTLSCSPISGHRSVSWYQQTPGQGLQFLFEYFSETQRNKGNFPGRFSGRQFSNSRSEMNVSTLELGDSALYLCASSPKTVNYGYTFGSGTRLTVV.

Many counts were recorded for this clonotype. The chain combines TRBV7-9 with TRBJ1-1; tentative D call: TRBD1 (5 bases). Germline CDR1 is SEHNR and CDR2 is FQNEAQ (reference sequence). The CDR3 is 15 amino acids. V was pared by 5 bases and J by 11 bases, with 24 bases between. CDR3 in DNA: TGTGCCAGCAGCCATTTAACCGGGACCCTCGTAGAGGCTTTCTTT. Translation: CASSHLTGTLVEAFF.